One sample yielded the 26 T cell receptor beta chains listed below, sequenced in a study of T cell responses to AZD1222 COVID-19 vaccine. Sequencing was performed with immunoSEQ multiplex PCR; in TCRdb, only in-frame clones are kept and a portion is missing. The table lists 140,000 to 150,000 clones, about 92% of them singletons. The material sequenced was peripheral blood, taken on day 0 of AZD1222 vaccination. These receptors originate from an adult in good health.

This clone showed up just once. This chain links TRBV28 with TRBJ1-2; no clear D. Per the germline V gene, CDR1 is MDHEN and CDR2 is SYDVKM. With 4 bases removed from V and 5 bases from J, the gap between germline ends came to 11 bases. This CDR3 contains 13 residues. CDR3 loop: CASSSHGIYGYTF. DNA of the CDR3: TGTGCCAGCAGTTCCCACGGTATTTATGGCTACACCTTC.

This clone occurred once. V usage is TRBV4-1 and J usage is TRBJ1-1; 8 positions agree with TRBD1. This CDR3 is 17 amino acids long. The germline gives CDR1 MGHRA, CDR2 YSYEKL. The trim removed 0 bases at V and 5 bases at J, leaving 11 bases unmatched. In DNA, the CDR3 is TGCGCCAGCAGCCAAGATAAGGGCGGACAGGGAATGACTGAAGCTTTCTTT. Protein sequence: CASSQDKGGQGMTEAFF.

V and J are TRBV18 and TRBJ1-6; the D gene is possibly TRBD1 (5 bases). Germline CDR1 is KGHSH and CDR2 is LQKENI. The CDR3 length is 16 residues. The germline V and J ends were trimmed by 2 bases and 4 bases, with 12 bases remaining between them. This CDR3 is CASSPGGRAYNSPLHF. The CDR3 DNA is TGTGCCAGCTCACCAGGAGGCAGGGCTTATAATTCACCCCTCCACTTT.

The chain recombines TRBV6-2 or TRBV6-3 with TRBJ2-1; no clear D. CDR1 and CDR2 (germline): MNHEY, SVGEGT. The CDR3 length is 12 residues. V lost 6 bases, J lost 8 bases, and 11 bases lay in between. CDR3 amino acids: CASSLSGDEQFF. The CDR3 DNA follows: TGTGCCAGCAGCCTCTCTGGGGATGAGCAGTTCTTC.

This clone was seen at least ten times. Distinct nucleotide sequences in the sample also encode this CDR3. The chain joins TRBV6-5 to TRBJ1-5, with D possibly being TRBD1 (6 bases). The CDR3 is made up of 15 amino acids. V was trimmed by 6 bases and J by 1 base, leaving 13 bases between them. The germline V gene encodes CDR1 MNHEY and CDR2 SVGAGI. CDR3: CASSRNRESNQPQHF. The CDR3 DNA follows: TGTGCCAGCAGCCGAAACAGGGAGAGCAATCAGCCCCAGCATTTT.

This chain connects TRBV6-5 to TRBJ2-1, with TRBD1 identical over 7 bases. Germline V lookup: CDR1 MNHEY, CDR2 SVGAGI. CDR3 size: 15 residues. J lost 3 bases, V lost 3 bases, and 5 bases had no gene match. The chain's CDR3 is CASSYSGGYYNEQFF. CDR3 nucleotide sequence: TGTGCCAGCAGTTATTCAGGGGGTTACTACAATGAGCAGTTCTTC.

CDR3 bases: TGTGCCAGCAGTTCAGGGAGCTATGGCTACACCTTC. It yields the protein CASSSGSYGYTF. The V call is TRBV6-5, the J call TRBJ1-2; TRBD1 is a possible D gene (5 bases). V lost 4 bases and J lost 4, with 7 bases in between. Germline CDR1 MNHEY, CDR2 SVGAGI. There are 12 residues in the CDR3.

This chain joins TRBV18 and TRBJ1-1; no reliable D call. This CDR3 spans 15 amino acids. Deletions cut 3 bases from V and 4 bases from J, with 15 bases between. Germline lookup yields CDR1 KGHSH and CDR2 LQKENI. The CDR3 sequence: CASSPGKLGITEAFF. In DNA, the CDR3 is TGTGCCAGCTCACCGGGGAAACTCGGTATCACTGAAGCTTTCTTT.

The chain combines TRBV7-8 with TRBJ1-1; possibly TRBD1 for D (6 bases). Germline V lookup: CDR1 SGHVS, CDR2 FQNEAQ. There are 14 residues in the CDR3. V was clipped by 5 bases and J by 5 bases, with 15 bases between them. In DNA form, the CDR3 reads TGTGCCAGCAGCGGGGGCCCCGAGGGTACTGAAGCTTTCTTT. Amino acids: CASSGGPEGTEAFF.

This chain joins TRBV7-3 and TRBJ2-1; tentatively, D is TRBD2 (6 bases). Per the germline V gene, CDR1 is SGHTA and CDR2 is FQGTGA. The V end was cut by 2 bases, the J end by 0 bases, with 20 bases between. CDR3 size: 19 residues. CDR3 DNA sequence: TGTGCCAGCAGCTTATCAGGAGGGGTTGGTCACGGCTCCTACAATGAGCAGTTCTTC. This encodes CASSLSGGVGHGSYNEQFF.

This clone was recorded only once. The V call is TRBV7-2, the J call TRBJ2-3, with 8 bases identical to TRBD1. Germline V gives CDR1 SGHTA, CDR2 FQGNSA. The CDR3 consists of 16 residues. Trimming at V came to 3 bases and at J to 2 bases, leaving 7 bases not matched to a gene. The CDR3 DNA is TGTGCCAGCAGCTTCACCGGGACAGGATTCACAGATACGCAGTATTTT. Encoded protein: CASSFTGTGFTDTQYF.

Remarks on this clone: One junction end does not reproduce the germline sequence, and a read error may be involved. The genes are TRBV2 and TRBJ1-5; 8 bases agree with TRBD1. Germline V gene data show CDR1 as SNHLY and CDR2 as FYNNEI. The CDR3 loop spans 16 amino acids. The CDR3 region has the DNA TGTGCCAGCAGGGAAGGACAGGGTTATAGCAATCAGCCCCAGCATTTT. The encoded protein is CASREGQGYSNQPQHF.

V usage is TRBV3-1 (or the pseudogene TRBV3-2) and J usage is TRBJ1-5, with a possible D match to TRBD1 (6 bases). Germline V CDR1 and CDR2: LGHDT, YNNKEL (reference sequence). The germline V and J ends were trimmed by 3 bases and 2 bases, with 11 bases remaining between them. CDR3 size: 15 residues. DNA of the CDR3: TGTGCCAGCAGCCAGGGGGCTATGGGCAATCAGCCCCAGCATTTT. Its protein is CASSQGAMGNQPQHF.

The rearrangement uses TRBV6-1 and TRBJ1-6, with no clear D. Germline V gives CDR1 MNHNS, CDR2 SASEGT. The CDR3 contains 15 residues. V shed 1 base and J shed 7 bases, with 11 bases lying between them. This chain's CDR3 is CASSEVRGTNSPLHF. The CDR3 region has the DNA TGTGCCAGCAGTGAAGTCCGGGGAACGAATTCACCCCTCCACTTT.

V is TRBV6-5 and J is TRBJ2-3, with 7 bases lining up with TRBD2. Trimming removed 8 bases from V and 2 bases from J; junction bases left unmatched: 4. This CDR3 comprises 13 residues. CDR1 and CDR2 (germline): MNHEY, SVGAGI. CDR3 sequence (DNA): TGTGCCAGCCGGGACTATCTCACAGATACGCAGTATTTT. Its protein is CASRDYLTDTQYF.

The rearrangement uses TRBV5-6 and TRBJ2-2; no clear D gene. The CDR3 contains 14 residues. V dropped 1 base and J dropped 3 bases, with 7 bases sitting between them. Per germline, CDR1 SGHDT and CDR2 YYEEEE. The CDR3 DNA reads as TGTGCCAGCAGCTTGACGACGTACACCGGGGAGCTGTTTTTT. Translating it yields CASSLTTYTGELFF. The variable domain in full, with the rest retrieved from reference TRBV5-6 and TRBJ2-2, is DAGVTQSPTHLIKTRGQQVTLRCSPKSGHDTVSWYQQALGQGPQFIFQYYEEEERQRGNFPDRFSGHQFPNYSSELNVNALLLGDSALYLCASSLTTYTGELFFGEGSRLTVL.

V is TRBV12-5 and J is TRBJ1-3; 8 bases match TRBD1. CDR1 and CDR2 (germline): LGHNT, FRNRAP. The ends lost 0 bases at V and 0 bases at J; junction bases unmatched: 4. The CDR3 extends over 17 amino acids. The CDR3 DNA follows: TGTGCTAGTGGTTTGGTTGGGACAGGCTACTCTGGAAACACCATATATTTT. Translating it yields CASGLVGTGYSGNTIYF.

The rearrangement uses TRBV20-1 and TRBJ1-1; no reliable D call. The CDR3 covers 13 residues. Germline values: CDR1 DFQATT, CDR2 SNEGSKA (reference sequence). V gave up 3 bases and J gave up 1 base, with 9 bases separating them. In DNA, the CDR3 is TGCAGTGCTAGTGGCGGATCGAACACTGAAGCTTTCTTT. Its protein product is CSASGGSNTEAFF.

The chain couples TRBV5-3 to TRBJ2-3; D may be TRBD1 (5 bases). TRBV5-3 is labeled an ORF, and its function is uncertain. The CDR3 has 18 residues. Trimming cost V 4 bases and J 0 bases, with 21 bases left between them. As DNA, the CDR3 is TGTGCCAGAAGCCACCCAACGGACAAGACCTCTAGCACAGATACGCAGTATTTT. It specifies CARSHPTDKTSSTDTQYF.

This clone was seen once. The chain uses TRBV7-2 and TRBJ2-2; 9 bases are shared with TRBD2. The J segment lost 6 bases and the V segment lost 3 bases, leaving 11 bases of the junction unmatched. This CDR3 region has 17 residues. The germline V gene has CDR1 SGHTA and CDR2 FQGNSA. CDR3 nucleotide sequence: TGTGCCAGCAGCTTCACCCTCCCAGCGGGGGGATCCGGGGAGCTGTTTTTT. It encodes CASSFTLPAGGSGELFF.

The gene calls are TRBV12-5 and TRBJ1-1; 8 bases align to TRBD1. Germline V gene sequence: CDR1 LGHNT, CDR2 FRNRAP. The junction had 6 bases not matched to a gene; V was cut back by 3 bases and J by 3 bases. The CDR3 contains 15 residues. Here the CDR3 DNA reads TGTGCTAGTGGTTTACCCGACAGGGGCTACACTGAAGCTTTCTTT. It codes for CASGLPDRGYTEAFF.

CDR3 region: CATSDFRGTEAFF. CDR3 nucleotide sequence: TGTGCCACCAGTGATTTTAGGGGCACTGAAGCTTTCTTT. The gene calls are TRBV24-1 and TRBJ1-1; D possibly corresponds to TRBD1 (5 bases). Trimming took 1 base from V and 4 from J, leaving 6 bases between them. This CDR3 contains 13 residues. Germline values: CDR1 KGHDR, CDR2 SFDVKD.

The chain employs TRBV6-1 and TRBJ1-3; no clear D gene. The CDR3 totals 14 residues. The V end lost 2 bases, the J end lost 0 bases, and 5 bases lay between the germline ends. Germline values: CDR1 MNHNS, CDR2 SASEGT. CDR3 in amino acids: CASSESNSGNTIYF. The DNA for the CDR3 is TGTGCCAGCAGTGAAAGCAACTCTGGAAACACCATATATTTT.

This clone is a singleton in its sample. V usage is TRBV6-6 and J usage is TRBJ1-5, with TRBD1 as a possible D gene (6 bases). Looked up from germline, CDR1 is MNHNY and CDR2 is SVGAGI (reference sequence). This CDR3 has 18 residues. With 5 bases removed from V and 0 bases from J, the gap between germline ends came to 20 bases. The DNA for the CDR3 is TGTGCCAGCAGTCGGACAGCCACAACCCTGTATAGCAATCAGCCCCAGCATTTT. Encoded protein: CASSRTATTLYSNQPQHF.

The chain is built from TRBV29-1 and TRBJ2-2, with no clear D. The V gene's germline CDR1 is SQVTM and CDR2 ANQGSEA. Trimming removed 4 bases from V and 8 bases from J, with 8 bases in between. The length of the CDR3 is 11 residues. CDR3 in amino acids: CSVAGVGELFF. CDR3 in DNA: TGCAGCGTTGCTGGCGTGGGGGAGCTGTTTTTT.

In its sample, this clone was seen once. Here the CDR3 DNA reads TGCGCCAGCTATCCAGGCAACAATGAGCAGTTCTTC. Its protein product is CASYPGNNEQFF. The chain is built from TRBV10-2 and TRBJ2-1; D gene uncertain. Germline values: CDR1 WSHSY, CDR2 SAAADI. V was trimmed by 8 bases and J by 5 bases, leaving 10 bases between them. This CDR3 region has 12 residues.